This T cell receptor beta chain came from a study of beta chain features in type 1 diabetes (dated by TCRdb to about 2018). Looking at the study overall: Patients and healthy donors did not differ in mean age, gender distribution, total cell number or subset yield. In the study, recently diagnosed type 1 diabetes patients and matched healthy donors were compared on the TCRB repertoires of their sorted circulating CD4+ T cell subsets. Across all samples, almost 110 million sorted cells were examined, and cell number per subset correlated strongly with RNA yield. Naive and central memory subsets were obtained from all 30 or so donors, but regulatory and stem cell-like memory subsets were isolated from only 8 patients and roughly eight healthy donors.

The study at large found these results: In all four CD4+ subsets, TCRB CDR3 length was moderately but significantly shorter in type 1 diabetes patients. Naive, central memory and regulatory TCRB repertoires appeared more similar among patients than among healthy donors. Because cDNA was sequenced instead of genomic DNA, highly expressing activated cells could be over-represented, though the groups showed no difference in activation or CD3 levels. HLA sub-analyses involved small numbers of individuals, so any influence of HLA type on TCRB rearrangement remained unresolved. At VDJ recombination sites, type 1 diabetes patients had fewer insertions and more deleted nucleotides, which implies abnormalities in thymic rearrangement. PCR might favor shorter templates, but patient and control samples were amplified and corrected together, so any skew would affect both groups equally.

The entire amount of isolated RNA was reverse transcribed using the High Capacity cDNA Reverse Transcription Kit, so the sequenced TCRB transcripts were expressed ones. Deep immunoSEQ sequencing was performed on naive, central memory and regulatory T cell samples, with an average of around 3.5 million total reads per sample. Sorted cells were lysed in RLT buffer, and RNA was extracted using DNase-treated RNeasy Micro or Mini kits according to cell number. To prevent cross-contamination, every cell subset was processed on its own, while patient and healthy donor samples were processed together. The immunoSEQ multiplex PCR was used to amplify TCRB sequences from cDNA, yielding 87-bp fragments that span the CDR3 region. Sequencing of the amplicons was done on the Illumina HiSeq platform. Per the original workflow: Synthetic template baselines were used to correct PCR bias computationally, reads within Hamming distance 2 were collapsed together, and singletons that could not be merged were discarded. Reads were aligned against IMGT so that V, D and J genes, CDR3 length and insertions or deletions at six rearrangement sites could be assigned. Within each subset, clonotype counts were normalized to sorted cell number, after which true diversity and Gini coefficients were computed with the tcR R package. Repertoire sharing was quantified using the overlap coefficient calculated on TCRB nucleotide sequences. Out-of-frame TCRB sequences from naive cells were analyzed as a proxy for the pre-selection repertoire. The table was pulled from immuneACCESS by TCRdb, which kept in-frame rearrangements only. Such tables lose some clones; where checked, under half of the loss comes from unresolved V genes, and the rest has no known cause. V, J and clone size reflect that table, while D and trimming were determined from the DNA. This sample comprises a few hundred thousand clones, more than 12% of them detected only once. In total, the top ten clones hold roughly 0.019% of the sample.

CDR3 length: 15 amino acids, cysteine to phenylalanine. The only DNA kept is the CDR3, 45 bases in frame from the first base. The trim is 4 bases for V and 0 bases for J, with a gap of 12 bases between the germline ends. The germline V gene gives CDR1 as KGHSH and CDR2 as LQKENI. A note on this clone: This clone's antigen is unknown. No clone much larger than this one lies a single base away; base qualities are absent.

From each donor, a single peripheral blood sample of about 120 mL on average was drawn into heparinised tubes. Naive, central memory, regulatory and stem cell-like memory CD4+ T cells were sorted on a BD FACSAria II using a panel including CD45RO, CCR7, CD25, CD127, CD95 and CD27. Every sorted population had a purity above 98%. PBMCs were separated immediately by Lymphoprep density gradient centrifugation and were stained directly, without being cultured. So that batch effects would be minimized, each experiment stained and sorted samples in pairs, pairing one healthy donor with one patient. Recombination connected TRBV18 to TRBJ1-2; no D gene can be assigned with confidence. The sequenced material came from naive CD4+ T cells from blood. This specimen's cell subset or site label, interpreted: true naive CD4+ T cells. This TCR was recovered from a woman under 30 in good health. Here the CDR3 is given as CASSLRGVANYGYTF. The DNA reads as follows: TGTGCCAGCTCACTCCGGGGAGTAGCTAACTATGGCTACACCTTC.